These 23 T cell receptor beta chains share one sample of origin, sequenced in a study of T-cell reconstitution after alpha-beta-depleted transplantation in children. The TCRbeta library was prepared with unique molecular identifiers. TCRdb reprocessed the PCR reads via MiXCR and lists one record per CDR3 protein. Here the sample spans fewer than 400,000 distinct CDR3 sequences, around 20% being singletons. This specimen was PBMCs from the stem cell graft donor, taken from the stem cell graft. These receptors were taken from a human donor who donated a stem cell graft to a child with acute myeloid leukemia.

This clonotype was seen at least ten times. The chain has TRBV20-1 and TRBJ2-2, with 7 bases matching TRBD2. J lost 0 bases, V lost 0 bases, and 4 bases had no gene match. This CDR3 is built from 16 residues. Germline values: CDR1 DFQATT, CDR2 SNEGSKA (reference sequence). In DNA form, the CDR3 reads TGCAGTGCTAGAGACCAGCGGGGAGCGAACACCGGGGAGCTGTTTTTT. Its translation: CSARDQRGANTGELFF.

This clonotype was observed a handful of times. This rearrangement joins TRBV20-1 to TRBJ1-5; D gene uncertain. The V gene's germline CDR1 is DFQATT and CDR2 SNEGSKA (reference sequence). This CDR3 region has 13 residues. Trimming pared 3 bases from V and 3 bases from J, leaving 9 bases between. This CDR3 is CSASTGINQPQHF. The CDR3 DNA reads as TGCAGTGCTAGCACCGGGATCAATCAGCCCCAGCATTTT.

In its sample, this clonotype was seen many times. The chain uses TRBV20-1 and TRBJ1-1; no reliable D call. V lost 5 bases and J lost 1, with 14 bases in between. This CDR3 has 14 residues. Germline V CDR1 and CDR2: DFQATT, SNEGSKA (reference sequence). Here the CDR3 DNA reads TGCAGTGCTGCCTCCGGGCACCCGAACACTGAAGCTTTCTTT. Its protein is CSAASGHPNTEAFF.

J is TRBJ1-1 and V is TRBV29-1; maybe TRBD1 (6 bases). Trimming cost V 7 bases and J 3 bases, with 18 bases left between them. This CDR3 spans 14 amino acids. The V gene's germline CDR1 is SQVTM and CDR2 ANQGSEA. The CDR3 DNA follows: TGCAGCGCCCGAAAGCGGGGGCTTTACACTGAAGCTTTCTTT. It encodes CSARKRGLYTEAFF.

The V call is TRBV14, the J call TRBJ2-7; D is uncertain. The CDR3 runs to 15 residues. Germline values: CDR1 SGHDN, CDR2 FVKESK. V was trimmed by 3 bases and J by 1 base, leaving 13 bases between them. CDR3 sequence: CASSHRQGLSYEQYF. As DNA, the CDR3 is TGTGCCAGCAGCCATAGGCAAGGCCTATCCTACGAGCAGTACTTC. The full variable domain, with the rest looked up from reference TRBV14 and TRBJ2-7, is EAGVTQFPSHSVIEKGQTVTLRCDPISGHDNLYWYRRVMGKEIKFLLHFVKESKQDESGMPNNRFLAERTGGTYSTLKVQPAELEDSGVYFCASSHRQGLSYEQYFGPGTRLTVT.

This clonotype was observed many times. The genes are TRBV20-1 and TRBJ2-1, with 9 bases aligning to TRBD2. The germline V gene encodes CDR1 DFQATT and CDR2 SNEGSKA (reference sequence). V was clipped by 1 base and J by 3 bases; unmatched bases: 4. There are 15 residues in the CDR3. CDR3 amino acids: CSARGELAGYNEQFF. CDR3 DNA: TGCAGTGCTAGAGGGGAACTAGCGGGCTACAATGAGCAGTTCTTC.

This chain links TRBV5-1 with TRBJ1-2; weak D call: TRBD1 (5 bases). V gave up 1 base and J gave up 2 bases, with 9 bases separating them. Germline CDR1 SGHRS, CDR2 YFSETQ. This CDR3 is 14 amino acids long. DNA of the CDR3: TGCGCCAGCAGCTTGAGACAGACAAACTATGGCTACACCTTC. It specifies CASSLRQTNYGYTF.

The CDR3 spells CASREGRGADTQYF. CDR3 bases: TGTGCCAGCAGGGAGGGCAGGGGAGCAGATACGCAGTATTTT. The genes are TRBV12-3 or TRBV12-4 and TRBJ2-3; D tentatively reads TRBD1 or TRBD2 (6 bases each). V was pared by 6 bases and J by 4 bases, with 14 bases between. This CDR3 region has 14 residues.

This clonotype was picked up many times. This sequence joins TRBV29-1 and TRBJ2-1; 7 bases match TRBD1. Germline-derived CDR1 and CDR2 are SQVTM and ANQGSEA. This CDR3 spans 13 amino acids. The V segment lost 6 bases and the J segment 7 bases; nucleotides outside the gene matches: 9. The CDR3 spells CSVQRTGENEQFF. For the CDR3, the DNA is TGCAGCGTCCAAAGGACAGGAGAAAATGAGCAGTTCTTC.

This chain connects TRBV10-3 to TRBJ2-5; 9 bases are shared with TRBD2. V lost 5 bases to trimming and J lost 5 bases; unmatched junction nucleotides: 12. Germline CDR1 is ENHRY and CDR2 is SYGVKD. The CDR3 sequence is 16 residues long. CDR3 residues: CAISRAGGPSGETQYF. The DNA for the CDR3 is TGTGCCATCAGTCGGGCGGGAGGGCCCTCTGGGGAGACCCAGTACTTC.

The rearrangement links TRBV6-5 to TRBJ2-5; 7 nucleotides match TRBD1. The length of the CDR3 is 16 residues. The V gene end was trimmed by 0 bases and the J gene end by 5 bases; junction bases not matched to a gene: 9. In germline, CDR1 is MNHEY, CDR2 SVGAGI. The chain's CDR3 is CASSYSPTGVTETQYF. In DNA, the CDR3 is TGTGCCAGCAGTTACTCGCCTACAGGGGTTACGGAGACCCAGTACTTC.

This rearrangement joins TRBV7-3 to TRBJ2-6; 10 nucleotides agree with TRBD1. Germline loops: CDR1 SGHTA, CDR2 FQGTGA. V dropped 3 bases and J dropped 2; count of bases not matched to a gene: 7. The CDR3 is 18 residues long. The CDR3 coding sequence is TGTGCCAGCAGCTTTCCTCGACAGGGGGCAGCTGGGGCCAACGTCCTGACTTTC. This translates into CASSFPRQGAAGANVLTF.

This clonotype has just one count. This chain links TRBV3-1 with TRBJ1-1, with unresolved D. The germline CDR1 and CDR2 sequences are LGHDT and YNNKEL (reference sequence). CDR3 length equals 15 residues. The ends were cut back, 4 bases at V and 0 bases at J, with 12 bases in the middle. This CDR3 reads CASSPPSGLNTEAFF. For the CDR3, the DNA is TGTGCCAGCAGCCCTCCTTCCGGGTTGAACACTGAAGCTTTCTTT.

This clonotype was seen more than once but under ten times. This sequence joins TRBV11-2 and TRBJ2-7; tentative D call: TRBD2 (5 bases). The CDR3 is 13 residues long. The germline V gene encodes CDR1 SGHAT and CDR2 FQNNGV. Deletions cut 6 bases from V and 2 bases from J, with 11 bases between. The CDR3 here is CASSRRGPYEQYF. CDR3 DNA sequence: TGTGCCAGCAGTCGAAGAGGGCCCTACGAGCAGTACTTC.

This clonotype was counted a few times. The chain combines TRBV6-2 or TRBV6-3 with TRBJ1-2, with TRBD1 matching 7 bases. After removal of 5 bases from V and 8 bases from J, the junction contained 11 bases not matched to a gene. CDR1 MNHEY and CDR2 SVGEGT come from the germline V gene. The CDR3 is 14 amino acids. The CDR3 loop reads CASSGDRVIFGYTF. The CDR3 DNA reads as TGTGCCAGCAGTGGCGACAGGGTAATATTCGGCTACACCTTC.

This clonotype was seen a handful of times. The genes are TRBV3-1 and TRBJ2-1, with TRBD2 identical over 8 bases. CDR1 and CDR2 (germline): LGHDT, YNNKEL (reference sequence). This CDR3 contains 16 residues. Losses at the gene ends were 3 bases for V and 5 bases for J; bases not matched to a gene: 9. The CDR3, as DNA: TGTGCCAGCAGCCAGACACTAGCGGTGGGGGACAATGAGCAGTTCTTC. Translating gives CASSQTLAVGDNEQFF.

This clonotype has only a few counts. This chain connects TRBV20-1 to TRBJ1-4, with 11 bases matching TRBD1. CDR1 DFQATT and CDR2 SNEGSKA come from the germline V gene (reference sequence). Trimming took 1 base from V and 8 from J; bases not matched to a gene: 3. The CDR3 extends over 14 amino acids. The CDR3 DNA is TGCAGTGCTAGAGTCGGGACAGGGGGAGAAAAACTGTTTTTT. Translation: CSARVGTGGEKLFF.

CDR3 in amino acids: CASSRPGADTQYF. The CDR3 DNA follows: TGTGCCAGCAGCCGGCCGGGGGCAGATACGCAGTATTTT. V usage is TRBV7-8 and J usage is TRBJ2-3; D is possibly TRBD2 (6 bases). This CDR3 has 13 residues. V was shortened by 5 bases and J by 4 bases, with 10 bases between the two germline ends. Germline CDR1 and CDR2: SGHVS and FQNEAQ. Based on the CDR3 plus reference TRBV7-8 and TRBJ2-3, the full variable domain is GAGVSQSPRYKVAKRGQDVALRCDPISGHVSLFWYQQALGQGPEFLTYFQNEAQLDKSGLPSDRFFAERPEGSVSTLKIQRTQQEDSAVYLCASSRPGADTQYFGPGTRLTVL.

In this sample, this clonotype turned up a few times. The V and J genes are TRBV18 and TRBJ2-1; 8 nucleotides line up with TRBD2. Germline CDR1 is KGHSH and CDR2 is LQKENI. CDR3 length: 16 residues. V was clipped by 2 bases and J by 4 bases; unmatched bases: 7. This CDR3 reads CASSPYPRGVYNEQFF. CDR3 DNA: TGTGCCAGCTCACCATATCCGCGGGGGGTATACAATGAGCAGTTCTTC.

The rearrangement uses TRBV20-1 and TRBJ2-3, with D perhaps matching TRBD2 (5 bases). V lost 5 bases and J lost 2, with 14 bases in between. The CDR3 has 14 amino acids. CDR1 and CDR2 (germline): DFQATT, SNEGSKA (reference sequence). The CDR3 reads CSAVERGSTDTQYF. The CDR3 DNA follows: TGCAGTGCTGTCGAACGAGGGTCCACAGATACGCAGTATTTT.

This chain joins TRBV4-2 and TRBJ2-1, with D perhaps TRBD1 or TRBD2 (5 bases each). The CDR3 loop spans 17 amino acids. V lost 5 bases and J lost 1, with 18 bases in between. Germline V gene sequence: CDR1 LGHNA, CDR2 YNFKEQ. The CDR3 region is CASSGIGGGRSYNEQFF. The DNA of the CDR3 is TGTGCCAGCAGCGGCATCGGTGGGGGAAGATCCTACAATGAGCAGTTCTTC.

This chain joins TRBV6-1 and TRBJ2-1, with D maybe TRBD2 (5 bases). Trimming took off 6 bases at V and 3 bases at J, with 9 bases between the two ends. The CDR3 totals 13 residues. Looked up from germline, CDR1 is MNHNS and CDR2 is SASEGT. CDR3 DNA sequence: TGTGCCAGCAGAGGGAGACTCTACAATGAGCAGTTCTTC. Translated: CASRGRLYNEQFF.

This clonotype was detected a few times. The chain joins TRBV20-1 to TRBJ2-7, with 11 bases fitting TRBD2. The CDR3 totals 13 residues. Germline V CDR1 and CDR2: DFQATT, SNEGSKA (reference sequence). Losses at the gene ends were 4 bases for V and 4 bases for J; bases not matched to a gene: 3. The CDR3 region is CSATLAGGYEQYF. CDR3 coding DNA: TGCAGTGCTACGCTAGCGGGAGGTTACGAGCAGTACTTC.